These 26 T cell receptor beta chains were all obtained from the same sample, sequenced in a study of OX40 agonist ivuxolimab in advanced cancers. Clones were sequenced by immunoSEQ multiplex PCR, and TCRdb holds only the in-frame ones, with some missing. Among tens of thousands of clones, approximately 86% were seen once, and the ten largest hold roughly 16%. This material consisted of CD4+ or CD8+ T cells sorted from blood, taken in a trial of the OX40 agonist ivuxolimab. The receptors come from an adult with an advanced solid tumor such as melanoma, head and neck, liver or kidney cancer.

The chain is built from TRBV12-5 and TRBJ2-1; unclear D gene. Between the trimmed V and J ends, which lost 4 bases and 3 bases, there was a span of 16 bases. This CDR3 has 16 residues. The V gene's germline CDR1 is LGHNT and CDR2 FRNRAP. Here the CDR3 DNA reads TGTGCTAGTGGTTCCGCTTTCGCCCCAGTCTACAATGAGCAGTTCTTC. Translating gives CASGSAFAPVYNEQFF.

This chain joins TRBV7-2 and TRBJ1-5; no clear D. This CDR3 region has 13 residues. The germline CDR1 and CDR2 sequences are SGHTA and FQGNSA. Trimming cost V 1 base and J 6 bases, with 7 bases left between them. The CDR3 reads CASSLDWSQPQHF. The DNA for the CDR3 is TGTGCCAGCAGCTTAGACTGGAGTCAGCCCCAGCATTTT.

The chain couples TRBV14 to TRBJ2-7; 7 nucleotides align to TRBD1. Trimming cost V 4 bases and J 2 bases; bases outside gene matches: 5. Germline V gene sequence: CDR1 SGHDN, CDR2 FVKESK. CDR3 length equals 14 residues. This chain's CDR3 is CASSLGQVTYEQYF. CDR3 nucleotide sequence: TGTGCCAGCAGCCTAGGACAGGTGACCTACGAGCAGTACTTC. Using reference TRBV14 and TRBJ2-7 for the parts outside the CDR3, the full variable domain is EAGVTQFPSHSVIEKGQTVTLRCDPISGHDNLYWYRRVMGKEIKFLLHFVKESKQDESGMPNNRFLAERTGGTYSTLKVQPAELEDSGVYFCASSLGQVTYEQYFGPGTRLTVT.

By sample fraction, this clone is medium-sized. J is TRBJ2-2 and V is TRBV2; 8 nucleotides agree with TRBD1. V trimming: 7 bases; J trimming: 4 bases; junction bases outside the gene matches: 8. Germline V gives CDR1 SNHLY, CDR2 FYNNEI. The CDR3 covers 15 residues. The CDR3 nucleotides read TGTGCCAGCACCCGGACAGGGTTCGGCACCGGGGAGCTGTTTTTT. Its protein product is CASTRTGFGTGELFF.

The rearrangement links TRBV2 to TRBJ1-1, with no clear D. From germline, CDR1 is SNHLY and CDR2 FYNNEI. V shed 5 bases and J shed 3 bases, with 1 base lying between them. The CDR3 is made up of 10 amino acids. CDR3 sequence: CASSYTEAFF. In DNA, the CDR3 is TGTGCCAGCAGTTACACTGAAGCTTTCTTT.

This rearrangement joins TRBV27 to TRBJ2-1, with D possibly being TRBD1 (5 bases). The CDR3 spans 14 residues. V lost 2 bases and J 6 bases, leaving 11 bases between the germline ends. Per germline, CDR1 MNHEY and CDR2 SMNVEV (reference sequence). CDR3 nucleotide sequence: TGTGCCAGCAGTTTAAGCGTCAGGGCCAATGAGCAGTTCTTC. It yields the protein CASSLSVRANEQFF.

Points on this clone: Mismatch with germline at one junction end may stem from a read error. The chain recombines TRBV4-2 with TRBJ1-3; D gene ambiguous. The germline V gene has CDR1 LGHNA and CDR2 YNFKEQ. CDR3 length: 15 amino acids. The CDR3 is CASSQETNSENTIYF. CDR3 sequence (DNA): TGTGCCAGCAGCCAGGAAACAAACTCTGAAAACACCATATATTTT.

The V call is TRBV6-6, the J call TRBJ2-1; 7 bases align to TRBD2. Germline V gene lookup returns CDR1 MNHNY and CDR2 SVGAGI (reference sequence). The junction had 7 bases not matched to a gene; V was cut back by 9 bases and J by 2 bases. The CDR3 is made up of 14 amino acids. The CDR3 sequence: CASYPSGAYNEQFF. DNA of the CDR3: TGTGCCAGTTACCCTAGCGGAGCCTACAATGAGCAGTTCTTC.

This chain connects TRBV18 to TRBJ2-7; 12 bases agree with TRBD1. Trimming at V came to 1 base and at J to 3 bases, leaving 10 bases not matched to a gene. The CDR3 runs 18 residues. The V gene's germline CDR1 is KGHSH and CDR2 LQKENI. The CDR3 coding sequence is TGTGCCAGCTCACCACTGGGACAGGGGGCCCAGCGAATCTACGAGCAGTACTTC. The encoded protein is CASSPLGQGAQRIYEQYF.

The chain joins TRBV6-5 to TRBJ1-3; possibly TRBD1 for D (6 bases). Trimming pared 5 bases from V and 8 bases from J, leaving 16 bases between. Per the germline V gene, CDR1 is MNHEY and CDR2 is SVGAGI. The CDR3 loop spans 14 amino acids. CDR3 in amino acids: CASSTPARGDTIYF. The CDR3 DNA reads as TGTGCCAGCAGTACCCCTGCTAGGGGGGACACCATATATTTT.

This clone occurred once. Here the CDR3 DNA reads TGTGCCAGCGGCTCCGGGACACGAGAGACCCAGTACTTC. Protein sequence: CASGSGTRETQYF. The chain carries TRBV2 and TRBJ2-5; TRBD1 might be the D (6 bases). The CDR3 is 13 residues long. CDR1 SNHLY and CDR2 FYNNEI come from the germline V gene. V was cut by 8 bases and J by 4 bases, with 14 bases left in between.

The chain recombines TRBV5-1 with TRBJ1-4; D is possibly TRBD1 (6 bases). V shed 4 bases and J shed 12 bases, with 10 bases lying between them. The germline gives CDR1 SGHRS, CDR2 YFSETQ. The CDR3 contains 11 residues. This CDR3 is CASSRGTQLFF. CDR3 in DNA: TGCGCCAGCAGCCGGGGGACACAACTGTTTTTT.

The rearrangement links TRBV30 to TRBJ2-3, with TRBD1 matching over 7 bases. V trimming: 8 bases; J trimming: 2 bases; junction bases outside the gene matches: 13. The CDR3 is 15 residues long. CDR1 and CDR2 (germline): GTSNPN, SVGIG (reference sequence). The CDR3 DNA reads as TGTGCCCTTTCTCCCGACAGGGCCTACACAGATACGCAGTATTTT. This translates into CALSPDRAYTDTQYF.

The chain has TRBV28 and TRBJ2-3; D is unresolved. V was trimmed by 8 bases and J by 2 bases, leaving 8 bases between them. CDR3 length: 12 residues. The germline gives CDR1 MDHEN, CDR2 SYDVKM. CDR3 DNA sequence: TGTGCCAGCCGGGCCCCCACAGATACGCAGTATTTT. Translating it yields CASRAPTDTQYF.

This chain links TRBV7-9 with TRBJ2-1, with 8 bases that match TRBD2. Germline V CDR1 and CDR2: SEHNR, FQNEAQ (reference sequence). The CDR3 is 15 residues long. V lost 5 bases and J lost 5; bases outside the gene matches: 8. The CDR3 DNA reads TGTGCCAGCAGCCGGCGGGGGGACGAAGACAATGAGCAGTTCTTC. This translates into CASSRRGDEDNEQFF.

The genes are TRBV20-1 and TRBJ2-2, with 7 bases fitting TRBD1. The CDR3 consists of 11 residues. Per the germline V gene, CDR1 is DFQATT and CDR2 is SNEGSKA (reference sequence). V shed 1 base, J shed 13 bases, and the junction held 3 bases outside the gene matches. CDR3 nucleotide sequence: TGCAGTGCTAGAGGACAGGGTAGGCTGTTTTTT. It encodes CSARGQGRLFF.

The V gene is TRBV14, the J gene TRBJ2-1; 10 positions agree with TRBD2. The V gene's germline CDR1 is SGHDN and CDR2 FVKESK. This CDR3 spans 15 amino acids. V lost 1 base, J lost 4 bases, and 1 base stayed unmatched. CDR3 protein: CASSQGTSGYNEQFF. DNA of the CDR3: TGTGCCAGCAGCCAAGGGACTAGCGGTTACAATGAGCAGTTCTTC.

V and J are TRBV6-5 and TRBJ2-1, with a tentative D call TRBD1 (6 bases). The CDR3 runs 14 residues. V gave up 6 bases and J gave up 10 bases, with 19 bases separating them. From germline, CDR1 is MNHEY and CDR2 SVGAGI. The CDR3 region is CASRRGRGPGEQFF. CDR3 coding DNA: TGTGCCAGCAGAAGGGGCAGGGGACCGGGAGAGCAGTTCTTC.

This chain links TRBV6-5 with TRBJ1-2, with D unclear. Per the germline V gene, CDR1 is MNHEY and CDR2 is SVGAGI. This CDR3 region has 13 residues. Trimming removed 6 bases from V and 2 bases from J, with 10 bases in between. The CDR3 coding sequence is TGTGCCAGCAGATCCGACAAGAACTATGGCTACACCTTC. Its translation: CASRSDKNYGYTF.

The rearrangement uses TRBV19 and TRBJ1-2, with 11 bases that match TRBD1. The V segment lost 3 bases and the J segment 4 bases; nucleotides outside the gene matches: 10. Germline lookup yields CDR1 LNHDA and CDR2 SQIVND (reference sequence). The CDR3 sequence is 17 residues long. The chain's CDR3 is CASSIRTGGAYGYGYTF. CDR3 bases: TGTGCCAGTAGTATCAGGACAGGGGGCGCCTATGGCTATGGCTACACCTTC. Using reference TRBV19 and TRBJ1-2 for the parts outside the CDR3, the full variable domain is DGGITQSPKYLFRKEGQNVTLSCEQNLNHDAMYWYRQDPGQGLRLIYYSQIVNDFQKGDIAEGYSVSREKKESFPLTVTSAQKNPTAFYLCASSIRTGGAYGYGYTFGSGTRLTVV.

This sequence joins TRBV27 and TRBJ2-7, with D possibly matching TRBD1 (6 bases). Trimming took off 3 bases at V and 10 bases at J, with 13 bases between the two ends. The CDR3 covers 12 residues. The germline gives CDR1 MNHEY, CDR2 SMNVEV (reference sequence). The CDR3 spells CASSFVGGHQYF. Here the CDR3 DNA reads TGTGCCAGCAGTTTCGTAGGGGGACACCAGTACTTC.

This rearrangement joins TRBV7-2 to TRBJ2-2, with a tentative D call TRBD1 (5 bases). The germline V gene has CDR1 SGHTA and CDR2 FQGNSA. The ends were cut back, 8 bases at V and 2 bases at J, with 12 bases in the middle. The CDR3 sequence is 14 residues long. The CDR3 region is CASAWQGNTGELFF. The CDR3 coding sequence is TGTGCCAGCGCGTGGCAGGGTAACACCGGGGAGCTGTTTTTT.

The V gene is TRBV11-2, the J gene TRBJ2-1; a possible D gene is TRBD1 (5 bases). V was pared by 0 bases and J by 9 bases, with 9 bases between. This CDR3 has 13 residues. The germline V gene encodes CDR1 SGHAT and CDR2 FQNNGV. The CDR3 nucleotides read TGTGCCAGCAGCTTAGACAGGGCTGGTGAGCAGTTCTTC. Amino acid sequence: CASSLDRAGEQFF.

The V gene is TRBV27, the J gene TRBJ1-2; no definite D call. Germline CDR1 MNHEY, CDR2 SMNVEV (reference sequence). V was pared by 3 bases and J by 3 bases, with 8 bases between. The CDR3 is 13 residues long. Written as DNA, the CDR3 is TGTGCCAGCAGTTTCAAGCTTCACTATGGCTACACCTTC. This sequence encodes CASSFKLHYGYTF.

The chain joins TRBV29-1 to TRBJ1-1, with D uncertain. The CDR3 has 15 residues. With 2 bases removed from V and 1 base from J, the gap between germline ends came to 14 bases. CDR1 and CDR2 (germline): SQVTM, ANQGSEA. The DNA of the CDR3 is TGCAGCGTTGAAAGGATGTTGACCCCGAACACTGAAGCTTTCTTT. The encoded protein is CSVERMLTPNTEAFF. Supplemented by reference TRBV29-1 and TRBJ1-1, the full variable domain reads SAVISQKPSRDICQRGTSLTIQCQVDSQVTMMFWYRQQPGQSLTLIATANQGSEATYESGFVIDKFPISRPNLTFSTLTVSNMSPEDSSIYLCSVERMLTPNTEAFFGQGTRLTVV.

The chain couples TRBV30 to TRBJ2-3; D is undetermined. Trimming removed 5 bases from V and 6 bases from J, with 9 bases in between. Germline values: CDR1 GTSNPN, CDR2 SVGIG (reference sequence). This CDR3 comprises 11 residues. The CDR3 sequence: CAWAPRDTQYF. CDR3 bases: TGTGCCTGGGCCCCCAGGGATACGCAGTATTTT.